Each of the 10 T cell receptor beta chains below was sequenced from the same sample in a study of cytomegalovirus exposure and HLA in healthy donors. The repertoire was sequenced with immunoSEQ multiplex PCR; TCRdb's copy has only in-frame clones and lacks some. The sample yields fewer than 90,000 clones, 94% seen once. Sequenced input: PBMCs. Receptors originate from a young woman in good health and CMV-seronegative.

The chain uses TRBV10-3 and TRBJ2-2; TRBD2 might be the D (5 bases). V was clipped by 0 bases and J by 6 bases, with 8 bases between them. The length of the CDR3 is 14 residues. Germline V gives CDR1 ENHRY, CDR2 SYGVKD. The CDR3, as DNA: TGTGCCATCAGTGAGTCAGAGAGGGCCGGGGAGCTGTTTTTT. This translates into CAISESERAGELFF.

This chain links TRBV23-1 with TRBJ1-5, with D hard to call. TRBV23-1 is marked as an open reading frame, function uncertain. The V end was cut by 3 bases, the J end by 2 bases, with 14 bases between. This CDR3 is 16 amino acids long. The CDR3: CASSHGGKQGNQPQHF. The CDR3 region has the DNA TGCGCCAGCAGTCACGGAGGGAAACAAGGCAATCAGCCCCAGCATTTT.

This rearrangement joins TRBV7-8 to TRBJ1-5, with TRBD1 identical over 9 bases. CDR3 length: 15 residues. Germline lookup yields CDR1 SGHVS and CDR2 FQNEAQ. V shed 5 bases and J 11 bases; nucleotides not matched to a gene: 13. The CDR3 coding sequence is TGTGCCAGCAGCGGACCCGGGACAGGGTTTTTGTCCCAGCATTTT. Translated, it gives CASSGPGTGFLSQHF.

This clone showed up just once. For the CDR3, the DNA is TGCGCCAGCAGCTTGAGGCGGACTAGCGTGCGACTTCCCTACGAGCAGTACTTC. It specifies CASSLRRTSVRLPYEQYF. V usage is TRBV5-1 and J usage is TRBJ2-7, with TRBD2 matching over 9 bases. The CDR3 length is 18 residues. Germline CDR1 and CDR2: SGHRS and YFSETQ. The junction had 13 bases not matched to a gene; V was cut back by 1 base and J by 2 bases.

This sequence joins TRBV23-1 and TRBJ2-1; D is uncertain. TRBV23-1 is noted as an ORF with a role that remains uncertain. The CDR3 length is 18 residues. V was cut by 4 bases and J by 0 bases, with 19 bases left in between. The CDR3 sequence is CASSLFFWSDSSYNEQFF. The DNA for the CDR3 is TGCGCCAGCAGTCTATTTTTTTGGTCCGATAGCTCCTACAATGAGCAGTTCTTC.

This chain uses TRBV7-3 with TRBJ2-5; 7 bases are a match to TRBD2. This CDR3 is 17 amino acids long. Germline CDR1 is SGHTA and CDR2 is FQGTGA. V gave up 1 base and J gave up 2 bases; unmatched junction bases: 10. CDR3 region: CASSLRRSTSNQETQYF. In DNA form, the CDR3 reads TGTGCCAGCAGCTTAAGACGGTCGACTAGCAATCAAGAGACCCAGTACTTC.

The chain joins TRBV10-1 to TRBJ1-5, with a weak D call TRBD1 (6 bases). CDR3 size: 13 residues. V shed 8 bases and J shed 6 bases, with 14 bases lying between them. CDR1 is WNHNN and CDR2 is SYGVQD in the germline V gene (reference sequence). CDR3 sequence: CASVEGVSQPQHF. As DNA, the CDR3 is TGCGCCAGCGTCGAGGGGGTGAGTCAGCCCCAGCATTTT.

V gene TRBV7-9 combines with J gene TRBJ2-2, with 7 bases aligning to TRBD1. CDR3 length equals 14 residues. J was trimmed by 5 bases and V by 5 bases; bases with no gene match: 5. Germline-derived CDR1 and CDR2 are SEHNR and FQNEAQ (reference sequence). CDR3 DNA sequence: TGTGCCAGCAGCACCCGACAGGGAACCGGGGAGCTGTTTTTT. This encodes CASSTRQGTGELFF.

The rearrangement uses TRBV2 and TRBJ2-7; D is undetermined. Germline values: CDR1 SNHLY, CDR2 FYNNEI. The V gene lost 7 bases and the J gene lost 6 bases, with 19 bases spanning the gap. There are 14 residues in the CDR3. CDR3 in amino acids: CASTPAIAFAEQYF. The CDR3 bases are TGTGCCAGCACTCCCGCGATAGCATTTGCCGAGCAGTACTTC.

The DNA of the CDR3 is TGTGCCAGCAGAGGTAGCGGGGACAATGAGCAGTTCTTC. This encodes CASRGSGDNEQFF. This chain connects TRBV9 to TRBJ2-1; 8 positions agree with TRBD2. The CDR3 is 13 amino acids. Germline CDR1 is SGDLS and CDR2 is YYNGEE. Germline trimming cut 5 bases from V and 5 bases from J; bases unmatched to any gene: 3. Full variable domain (rest looked up from reference TRBV9 and TRBJ2-1): DSGVTQTPKHLITATGQRVTLRCSPRSGDLSVYWYQQSLDQGLQFLIQYYNGEERAKGNILERFSAQQFPDLHSELNLSSLELGDSALYFCASRGSGDNEQFFGPGTRLTVL.